The clone carrying this T cell receptor (beta chain) was counted a few times. Sequencing was performed with immunoSEQ multiplex PCR; in TCRdb, only in-frame clones are kept and a portion is missing. The sample records hundreds of thousands of clones, roughly 85% being singletons. The data originate from a study of cytomegalovirus exposure and HLA in healthy donors. With 6 bases clipped from V and 5 bases from J, the junction kept 6 bases outside the gene matches. The CDR3 is 13 residues long. The germline V gene encodes CDR1 MNHEY and CDR2 SMNVEV (reference sequence). The TCR sequence derives from a woman younger than 35 in good health and CMV-seronegative. Sequencing input: PBMCs. The chain has TRBV27 and TRBJ1-2, with 7 bases fitting TRBD1. CDR3 DNA sequence: TGTGCCAGCAGAGCCACAGGGGAATATGGCTACACCTTC. This gives the protein CASRATGEYGYTF.